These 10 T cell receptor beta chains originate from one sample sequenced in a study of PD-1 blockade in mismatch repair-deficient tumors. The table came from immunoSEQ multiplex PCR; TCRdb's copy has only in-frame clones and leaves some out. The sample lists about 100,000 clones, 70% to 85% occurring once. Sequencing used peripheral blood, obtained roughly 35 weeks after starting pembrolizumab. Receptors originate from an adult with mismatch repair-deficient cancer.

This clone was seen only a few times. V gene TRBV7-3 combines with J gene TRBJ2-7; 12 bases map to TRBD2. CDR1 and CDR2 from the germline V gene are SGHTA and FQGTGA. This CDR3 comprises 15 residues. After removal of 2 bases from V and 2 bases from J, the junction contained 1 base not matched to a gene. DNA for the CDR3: TGTGCCAGCAGCTTACTAGCGGGAGGGCCCTACGAGCAGTACTTC. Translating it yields CASSLLAGGPYEQYF.

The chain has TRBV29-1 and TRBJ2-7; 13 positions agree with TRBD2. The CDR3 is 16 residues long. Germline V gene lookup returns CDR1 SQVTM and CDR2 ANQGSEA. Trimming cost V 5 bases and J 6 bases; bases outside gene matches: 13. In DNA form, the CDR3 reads TGCAGCGTTCCCGGACTAGCGGGAGAGGGGGGCGCCGAGCAGTACTTC. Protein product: CSVPGLAGEGGAEQYF.

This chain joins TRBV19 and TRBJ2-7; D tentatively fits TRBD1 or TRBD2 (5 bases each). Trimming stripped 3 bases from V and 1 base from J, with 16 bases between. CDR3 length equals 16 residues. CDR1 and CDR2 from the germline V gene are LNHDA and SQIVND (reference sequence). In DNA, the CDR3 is TGTGCCAGTAGTATGGCAGGGTTGGGACCATCCTACGAGCAGTACTTC. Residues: CASSMAGLGPSYEQYF. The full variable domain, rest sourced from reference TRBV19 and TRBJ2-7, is DGGITQSPKYLFRKEGQNVTLSCEQNLNHDAMYWYRQDPGQGLRLIYYSQIVNDFQKGDIAEGYSVSREKKESFPLTVTSAQKNPTAFYLCASSMAGLGPSYEQYFGPGTRLTVT.

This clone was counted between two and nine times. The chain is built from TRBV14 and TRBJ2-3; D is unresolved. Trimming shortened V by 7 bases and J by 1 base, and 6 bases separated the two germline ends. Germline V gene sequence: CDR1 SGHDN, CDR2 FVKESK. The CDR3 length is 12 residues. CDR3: CASTPRTDTQYF. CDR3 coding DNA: TGTGCCAGCACCCCCCGCACAGATACGCAGTATTTT.

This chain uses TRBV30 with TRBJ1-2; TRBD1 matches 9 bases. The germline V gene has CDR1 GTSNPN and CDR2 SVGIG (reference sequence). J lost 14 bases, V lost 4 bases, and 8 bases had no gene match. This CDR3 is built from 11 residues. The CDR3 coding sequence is TGTGCCTGGACAACCGGGACAGGGAGGACCTTC. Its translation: CAWTTGTGRTF. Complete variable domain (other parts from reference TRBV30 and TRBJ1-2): SQTIHQWPATLVQPVGSPLSLECTVEGTSNPNLYWYRQAAGRGLQLLFYSVGIGQISSEVPQNLSASRPQDRQFILSSKKLLLSDSGFYLCAWTTGTGRTFGSGTRLTVV.

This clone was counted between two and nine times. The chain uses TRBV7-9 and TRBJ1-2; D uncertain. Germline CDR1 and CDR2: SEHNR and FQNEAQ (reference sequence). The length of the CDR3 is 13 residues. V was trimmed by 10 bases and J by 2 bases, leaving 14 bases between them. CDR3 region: CATRGSANYGYTF. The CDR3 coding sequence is TGTGCCACCCGAGGTTCAGCGAACTATGGCTACACCTTC.

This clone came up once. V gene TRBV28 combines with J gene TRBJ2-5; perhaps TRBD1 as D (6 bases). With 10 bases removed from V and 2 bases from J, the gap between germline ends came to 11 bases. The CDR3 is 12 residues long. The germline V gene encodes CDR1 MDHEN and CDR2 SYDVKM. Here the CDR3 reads CATLDRQETQYF. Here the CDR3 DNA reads TGTGCCACCTTAGACAGGCAAGAGACCCAGTACTTC.

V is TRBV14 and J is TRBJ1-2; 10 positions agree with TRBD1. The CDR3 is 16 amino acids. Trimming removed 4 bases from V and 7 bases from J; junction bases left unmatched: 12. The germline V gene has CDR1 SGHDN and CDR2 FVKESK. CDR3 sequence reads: CASSPPPGTGVGGYTF. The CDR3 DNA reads TGTGCCAGCAGCCCTCCACCCGGGACAGGGGTGGGTGGCTACACCTTC. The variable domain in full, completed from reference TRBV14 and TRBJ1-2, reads EAGVTQFPSHSVIEKGQTVTLRCDPISGHDNLYWYRRVMGKEIKFLLHFVKESKQDESGMPNNRFLAERTGGTYSTLKVQPAELEDSGVYFCASSPPPGTGVGGYTFGSGTRLTVV.

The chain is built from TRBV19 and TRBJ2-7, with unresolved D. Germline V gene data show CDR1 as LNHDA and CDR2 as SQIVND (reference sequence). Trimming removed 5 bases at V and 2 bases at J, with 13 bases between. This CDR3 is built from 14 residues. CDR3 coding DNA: TGTGCCAGTAGTGGGCCTAAGGGCCCCTACGAGCAGTACTTC. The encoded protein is CASSGPKGPYEQYF.

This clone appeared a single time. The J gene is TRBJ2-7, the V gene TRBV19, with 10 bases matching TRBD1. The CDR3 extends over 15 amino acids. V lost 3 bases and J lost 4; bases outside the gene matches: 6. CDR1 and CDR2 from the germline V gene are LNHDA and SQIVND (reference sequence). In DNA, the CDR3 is TGTGCCAGTAGTATTCCGGGACAGGGGAATTACGAGCAGTACTTC. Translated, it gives CASSIPGQGNYEQYF.